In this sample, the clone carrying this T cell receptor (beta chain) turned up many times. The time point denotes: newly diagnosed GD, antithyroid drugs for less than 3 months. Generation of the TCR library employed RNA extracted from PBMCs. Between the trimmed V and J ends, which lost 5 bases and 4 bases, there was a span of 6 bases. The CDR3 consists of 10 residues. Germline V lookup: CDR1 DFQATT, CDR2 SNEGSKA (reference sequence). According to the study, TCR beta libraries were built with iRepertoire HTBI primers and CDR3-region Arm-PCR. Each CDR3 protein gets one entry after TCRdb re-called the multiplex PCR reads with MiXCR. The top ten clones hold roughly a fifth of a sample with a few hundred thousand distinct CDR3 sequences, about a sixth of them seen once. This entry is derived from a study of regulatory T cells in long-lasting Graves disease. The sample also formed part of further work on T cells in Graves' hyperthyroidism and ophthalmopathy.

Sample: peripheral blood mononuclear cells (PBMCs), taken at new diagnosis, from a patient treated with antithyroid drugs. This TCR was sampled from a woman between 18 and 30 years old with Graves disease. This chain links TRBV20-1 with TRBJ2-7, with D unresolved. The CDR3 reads CSAFEYEQYF. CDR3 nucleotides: TGCAGTGCTTTTGAATACGAGCAGTACTTC.